Presented here are 31 T cell receptor beta chains from one specimen sequenced in a study of T cells expressing NK-cell markers. From its re-call of the 5' RACE reads, TCRdb lists each CDR3 protein once, without DNA. This table holds 350,000 to 400,000 distinct CDR3 sequences. Material for sequencing was blood T cells: a sorted CD56 or NKG2C T cell subset, CD4+ or CD8+ T cells, or bulk PBMC T cells (not recorded which). All receptors come from a woman aged 45-60 years in good health.

The J gene is TRBJ2-1, the V gene TRBV4-2. Germline V gene sequence: CDR1 LGHNA, CDR2 YNFKEQ. This CDR3 is 15 amino acids long. The CDR3 reads CASSQDVQFNNEQFF.

This chain uses TRBV30 with TRBJ2-3; absent DNA, TCRdb's TRBD2 call cannot be checked. CDR3 length equals 17 residues. Germline CDR1 reads GTSNPN; CDR2 reads SVGIG (reference sequence). CDR3: CAWSGNKREGRVRTQYF.

The rearrangement joins TRBV30 to TRBJ2-1; TCRdb lists TRBD1, though no DNA is available to test this call. CDR1 is GTSNPN, CDR2 SVGIG, per germline (reference sequence). This CDR3 has 13 residues. CDR3 in amino acids: CAWSQGNYNEQFF.

CDR3 loop: CASSLGAGPNNEQFF. This chain links TRBV12-3 or TRBV12-4 with TRBJ2-1; TCRdb's D call of TRBD1 is untestable without DNA. The CDR3 spans 15 residues.

The chain joins TRBV7-8 to TRBJ2-7; there is no DNA to check the TCRdb D call of TRBD2. The germline V gene has CDR1 SGHVS and CDR2 FQNEAQ. The length of the CDR3 is 16 residues. The CDR3 region is CASSPFREGRRYEQYF.

The rearrangement uses TRBV5-1 and TRBJ2-5; checking the TCRdb D call of TRBD1 is not possible without DNA. The CDR3 consists of 15 residues. The V gene's germline CDR1 is SGHRS and CDR2 YFSETQ. The CDR3 sequence: CASSPGQYPQETQYF.

V usage is TRBV7-2 and J usage is TRBJ2-3; without DNA, the TCRdb call of TRBD2 cannot be checked. The length of the CDR3 is 15 residues. The germline gives CDR1 SGHTA, CDR2 FQGNSA. The CDR3 here is CASSPGLTSTDTQYF.

This chain connects TRBV12-3 or TRBV12-4 to TRBJ2-1; the TRBD1 assignment by TCRdb is unverifiable without DNA. This CDR3 is 16 amino acids long. CDR3 residues: CASSLFLAPTYNEQFF.

V usage is TRBV6-2 or TRBV6-3 and J usage is TRBJ2-1. CDR3 length: 17 residues. Germline lookup yields CDR1 MNHEY and CDR2 SVGEGT. CDR3 in amino acids: CASSYSIDGDFYNEQFF.

V is TRBV6-5 and J is TRBJ2-5. The CDR3 is 15 amino acids. Looked up from germline, CDR1 is MNHEY and CDR2 is SVGAGI. This CDR3 is CASSYGLAVGETQYF.

The chain joins TRBV24-1 to TRBJ2-3; checking the TCRdb D call of TRBD2 is not possible without DNA. From germline, CDR1 is KGHDR and CDR2 SFDVKD. The CDR3 has 18 residues. The CDR3 protein is CATSDWASGSRSTDTQYF.

The V call is TRBV5-6, the J call TRBJ2-1. The CDR3 length is 13 residues. Per germline, CDR1 SGHDT and CDR2 YYEEEE. The CDR3 region is CASSLVGDDEQFF.

The chain has TRBV6-5 and TRBJ1-2; TCRdb gives TRBD1 as the D gene, but with no DNA this cannot be confirmed. In germline, CDR1 is MNHEY, CDR2 SVGAGI. The CDR3 is 13 residues long. The CDR3 here is CASRQSRDAGYTF.

The chain has TRBV7-9 and TRBJ2-1; TCRdb's D gene call, TRBD2, goes unchecked for lack of DNA. From germline, CDR1 is SEHNR and CDR2 FQNEAQ (reference sequence). The CDR3 is 15 amino acids. Here the CDR3 reads CASSGSQAAYNEQFF.

The chain recombines TRBV12-3 or TRBV12-4 with TRBJ2-1. There are 15 residues in the CDR3. This CDR3 is CASSSGLVAYNEQFF.

The chain is built from TRBV15 and TRBJ2-5; the TCRdb call, TRBD2, lacks DNA for checking. This CDR3 is 16 amino acids long. The germline V gene has CDR1 LNHNV and CDR2 YYDKDF (reference sequence). This chain's CDR3 is CATSRGLAGGEETQYF.

The rearrangement links TRBV4-2 to TRBJ2-5; the TRBD2 assignment by TCRdb is unverifiable without DNA. The CDR3 is 19 residues long. Germline-derived CDR1 and CDR2 are LGHNA and YNFKEQ. The CDR3 is CASSQERTSGRVGQETQYF.

This chain joins TRBV14 and TRBJ2-1; TCRdb calls TRBD2, which cannot be checked without DNA. CDR1 and CDR2 from the germline V gene are SGHDN and FVKESK. The CDR3 spans 16 residues. The CDR3: CASSHQGLAGYNEQFF.

The chain employs TRBV24-1 and TRBJ2-1; TCRdb's assignment of TRBD2 cannot be checked, as there is no DNA. CDR1 and CDR2 from the germline V gene are KGHDR and SFDVKD. The CDR3 runs to 15 residues. The CDR3 loop is CATSDPGLDYNEQFF.

The CDR3 is CSASYPGTYEQYF. This sequence joins TRBV20-1 and TRBJ2-7; the D call from TCRdb, TRBD1, cannot be confirmed without DNA. Germline V lookup: CDR1 DFQATT, CDR2 SNEGSKA (reference sequence). The CDR3 spans 13 residues.

This chain uses TRBV4-1 with TRBJ2-3; checking the TCRdb D call of TRBD1 is not possible without DNA. The CDR3 has 16 amino acids. Germline CDR1 MGHRA, CDR2 YSYEKL. CDR3 protein: CASSQDGTGGTDTQYF.

The J gene is TRBJ2-5, the V gene TRBV5-1; TCRdb's assignment of TRBD1 cannot be checked, as there is no DNA. This CDR3 has 16 residues. Per the germline V gene, CDR1 is SGHRS and CDR2 is YFSETQ. The CDR3 protein is CASSPNPGTGQETQYF.

This chain links TRBV28 with TRBJ2-3. The CDR3 spans 12 residues. Germline V gene lookup returns CDR1 MDHEN and CDR2 SYDVKM. The chain's CDR3 is CASSPEVDTQYF.

This rearrangement joins TRBV6-2 or TRBV6-3 to TRBJ2-1; TCRdb lists TRBD1, though no DNA is available to test this call. Germline CDR1 and CDR2: MNHEY and SVGEGT. CDR3 length equals 17 residues. The CDR3 region is CASSYSFTKGYHNEQFF.

The genes are TRBV6-1 and TRBJ2-2. CDR3 length equals 15 residues. CDR1 MNHNS and CDR2 SASEGT come from the germline V gene. The CDR3 is CASSVAEANTGELFF.

The V call is TRBV2, the J call TRBJ2-2. There are 14 residues in the CDR3. Germline V gene lookup returns CDR1 SNHLY and CDR2 FYNNEI. The CDR3 reads CASSEAPHTGELFF.

The genes are TRBV7-9 and TRBJ2-1; TCRdb's D call of TRBD1 is untestable without DNA. The CDR3 is made up of 13 amino acids. CDR1 is SEHNR and CDR2 is FQNEAQ in the germline V gene (reference sequence). The CDR3 region is CASSLGGRGEQFF.

The rearrangement uses TRBV9 and TRBJ2-1; without DNA, the TCRdb call of TRBD1 cannot be checked. The CDR3 contains 17 residues. Germline V CDR1 and CDR2: SGDLS, YYNGEE. The CDR3 here is CASSVLGSPSSYNEQFF.

V is TRBV5-1 and J is TRBJ1-2. The germline V gene has CDR1 SGHRS and CDR2 YFSETQ. The CDR3 covers 16 residues. The CDR3 loop is CASSPNPQGLYDGYTF.

This chain joins TRBV5-5 and TRBJ2-5. Germline lookup yields CDR1 SGHKS and CDR2 YYEKEE (reference sequence). CDR3 length equals 13 residues. The CDR3: CASSLDWEETQYF.

The chain is built from TRBV12-3 or TRBV12-4 and TRBJ2-2; TCRdb calls TRBD1, which cannot be checked without DNA. The CDR3 runs 14 residues. This CDR3 is CASSLLGGTGELFF.